This TCR beta chain came from a study of vaccination and CD4 T cells after COVID-19 (dated by TCRdb to between 2021 and 2024). For context, the study as a whole: Every convalescent patient had a positive nasal swab PCR test for SARS-CoV-2, with mild disease in roughly 10 patients and severe disease in one. The convalescent cohort comprised six males and four females, including two Hispanic individuals, seven Caucasians, two Asians and one multiracial person. Participants received two doses of either the Pfizer-BioNTech BNT162b2 vaccine (n=8) or the Moderna mRNA-1273 vaccine (n=2). Post-COVID blood samples were collected from convalescent patients a median of roughly 100 days after diagnosis, with a range of about 30 to 161 days. The time from the second vaccine dose to post-vaccine blood sampling had a median of approximately 72 days and ranged from about 12 to 241 days. Culture stimuli were overlapping spike peptide pools from SARS-CoV-2 and from the common cold coronaviruses HCoV-NL63, HCoV-OC43 and HCoV-229E. As controls, cultures received a CEFX viral epitope pool (the positive control), an HIV-1 Nef peptide pool (the negative control), or no peptide at all. The spike-specific CD4+ TCR repertoire was compared before and after mRNA vaccination in approximately 9 COVID-19 convalescent patients and a handful of infection-naive healthy vaccine recipients. Findings and caveats that apply to the study as a whole: Among the post-vaccine SARS-CoV-2-reactive clones in convalescent patients, a median roughly 85% showed up only after vaccination, which suggests vaccine-specific priming. The median count of SARS-CoV-2-reactive clonotypes went up from around 21 after infection to 30 to 40 after vaccination, although the change was not significant. Relatively few convalescent patients were included in the study, and early timepoints after natural infection were not analyzed. Of the vaccine-specific clones in convalescent patients, 304 of 307, or nearly all, reacted only to SARS-CoV-2 spike and did not cross-react with common cold coronaviruses.

The CDR3 runs 11 residues from the cysteine to the phenylalanine. CDR3 DNA only is kept here, 33 bases in frame from base 1. CDR1 and CDR2 are read off the germline V gene (reference sequence) as LNHDA and SQIVND. At the junction V is shortened by 6 bases and J by 3 bases, with 5 bases in between. Preparation of the library involved PCR. DNA from cultured CD4+ T cells was subjected to TCR sequencing with the Oncomine TCR Beta short-read assay at the Johns Hopkins FTIC core. Genomic DNA was extracted from the cultured CD4+ T cells with the QIAamp micro DNA kit. Oncomine TCR Beta libraries from cultured CD4+ T cells were pooled with unique dual indexes and sequenced on an Illumina iSeq 100. The authors' analysis ran thus. Non-productive sequences were removed, and CDR3s that did not start with C, did not end with F or W, or were shorter than 7 amino acids were discarded. Antigen-specific clonotypes were identified using the MANAFEST web application through comparison of peptide-stimulated wells with reference and other culture wells. An FDR below 0.05, an odds ratio above 5, and a productive frequency above 0.1% in at least two of three replicate wells were required for clones to be considered positive. Clonotypes that were significantly expanded in both SARS-CoV-2 spike wells and at least one common cold coronavirus spike condition were defined as cross-reactive. CDR3 homology was assessed with Levenshtein distances (stringdist) and unrooted phylogenetic trees (ape) in R version 3.6.1. TCRdb trimmed public reads at Q25 via fastp, called clones via MiXCR and kept in-frame beta chains. Rows are combined by CDR3 protein, so each entry shows the most common genes and DNA. TCRdb's processing, not the authors', yielded these V and J calls. For this sample there are around 15,000 distinct CDR3 sequences; 30% appear just once. Roughly 16% of the sample lies in the top ten.

Comments on this clonotype: This clone's antigen is unknown. No much larger clonotype is one base removed from it; base qualities were not supplied.

Explained via the paper, the treatment or condition label denotes: approximately 11-day PBMC culture with coronavirus spike peptide pools or control peptides (ViraFEST assay). The ViraFEST assay, used in the study, expanded antigen-specific T cells with peptide pools and then identified the expanded clonotypes through TCR sequencing. The convalescent patients' positive SARS-CoV-2 PCR tests fell between March and December 2020, which was before the Alpha, Beta and Delta variants emerged in the United States. More than 1.5 million PBMCs per well were cultured in IMDM with roughly 5.2% human AB serum and approximately 10 IU/ml IL-2, plus 10 ug/ml peptide pools. On days 3 and 7, half of the culture medium was replaced with fresh IL-2-containing medium. After 10 days of culture, CD4+ T cells were isolated by negative selection using the EasySep CD4+ T cell isolation kit. Ficoll-Paque Plus gradient centrifugation was used to isolate PBMCs from whole blood, and the isolated PBMCs were then either used fresh or cryopreserved at -140C. Triplicate wells were generally used for each culture condition.

The receptor chain draws on TRBV19 and TRBJ2-5; the D gene is possibly TRBD1 or TRBD2, each agreeing over 5 bases. The sequenced sample consisted of cultured CD4+ T cells from blood. The origin of this receptor is a human donor with COVID-19. The CDR3 protein is CASRGEETQYF. The DNA sequence follows: TGTGCCAGTAGGGGGGAAGAGACCCAGTACTTC.